This TCR beta chain derives from a study of T cell changes during pregnancy in multiple sclerosis. This CDR3 spans 15 amino acids. Per the germline V gene, CDR1 is SGHTA and CDR2 is FQGNSA. The junction had 3 bases not matched to a gene; V was cut back by 6 bases and J by 4 bases. Produced via immunoSEQ multiplex PCR; TCRdb's table is partial and in-frame only. Here the sample spans about 40,000 clones, about 94% being singletons. V is TRBV7-2 and J is TRBJ2-3, with TRBD2 matching over 14 bases. The sequences come from peripheral blood, collected in the third trimester of pregnancy. The receptor was derived from a female donor with multiple sclerosis, enrolled in a pregnancy study. CDR3 amino acids: CASRGLAGVADTQYF. Here the CDR3 DNA reads TGTGCCAGCAGGGGACTAGCGGGAGTAGCAGATACGCAGTATTTT. The variable domain in full, with the rest retrieved from reference TRBV7-2 and TRBJ2-3, is GAGVSQSPSNKVTEKGKDVELRCDPISGHTALYWYRQSLGQGLEFLIYFQGNSAPDKSGLPSDRFSAERTGGSVSTLTIQRTQQEDSAVYLCASRGLAGVADTQYFGPGTRLTVL.